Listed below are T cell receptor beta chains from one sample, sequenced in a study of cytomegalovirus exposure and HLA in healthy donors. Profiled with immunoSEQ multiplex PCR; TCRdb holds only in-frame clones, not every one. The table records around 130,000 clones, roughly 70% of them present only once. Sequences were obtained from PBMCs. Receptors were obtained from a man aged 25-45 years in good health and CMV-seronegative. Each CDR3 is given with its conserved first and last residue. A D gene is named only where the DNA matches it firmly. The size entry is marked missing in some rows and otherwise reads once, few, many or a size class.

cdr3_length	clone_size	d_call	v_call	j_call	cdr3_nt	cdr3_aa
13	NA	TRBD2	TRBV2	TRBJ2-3	TGTGCCAGCATGACTAGCGGGGGCCGTACGCAGTATTTT	CASMTSGGRTQYF
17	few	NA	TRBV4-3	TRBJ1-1	TGCGCCAGCAGCCAAGACGGGGGTCAGATCGGACCTTCTGAAGCTTTCTTT	CASSQDGGQIGPSEAFF
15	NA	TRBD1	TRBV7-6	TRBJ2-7	TGTGCCAGCAGTCGAACCCCGGGACAGGGGGTCGAGCAGTACTTC	CASSRTPGQGVEQYF
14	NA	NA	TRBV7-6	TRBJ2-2	TGTGCCAGCAGCTTTAAACCGAGCACCGGGGAGCTGTTTTTT	CASSFKPSTGELFF
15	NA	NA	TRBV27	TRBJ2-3	TGTGCCAGCAGTTCCAGGTATATTGTGTCAGATACGCAGTATTTT	CASSSRYIVSDTQYF
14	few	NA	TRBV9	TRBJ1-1	TGTGCCAGCAGCGTTGATGGCCGTAACACTGAAGCTTTCTTT	CASSVDGRNTEAFF
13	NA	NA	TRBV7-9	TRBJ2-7	TGTGCCAGCAGCCGGGATACAGTTTACGAGCAGTACTTC	CASSRDTVYEQYF
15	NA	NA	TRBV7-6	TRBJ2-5	TGTGCCAGCAGCTTAAACAGGGGGGGGCAAGAGACCCAGTACTTC	CASSLNRGGQETQYF
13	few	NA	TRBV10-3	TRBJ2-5	TGTGCCACCGAACCGGGGGAAAGAGAGACCCAGTACTTC	CATEPGERETQYF
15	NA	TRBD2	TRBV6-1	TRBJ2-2	TGTGCCAGCAGTGACAACCCAGCGGGGACCGGGGAGCTGTTTTTT	CASSDNPAGTGELFF
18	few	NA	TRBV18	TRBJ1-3	TGTGCCAGCTCACCACAGACCGCCACGGGTGGTCTCGGAAACACCATATATTTT	CASSPQTATGGLGNTIYF
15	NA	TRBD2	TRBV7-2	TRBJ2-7	TGTGCCAGCAGTCCCCACACTAGCGGAACCCACGAGCAGTACTTC	CASSPHTSGTHEQYF
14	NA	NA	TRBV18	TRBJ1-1	TGTGCCAGCTCACCAGGGGCGCTCGAATTACAAGCTTTCTTT	CASSPGALELQAFF
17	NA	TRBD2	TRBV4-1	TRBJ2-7	TGCGCCAGCAGCCTGGGACTAGCGGGAGTTCTCTCCTACGAGCAGTACTTC	CASSLGLAGVLSYEQYF
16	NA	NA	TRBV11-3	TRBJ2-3	TGTGCCAGCAGCAGATCCTCCCAGCAGGGTGGAGATACGCAGTATTTT	CASSRSSQQGGDTQYF
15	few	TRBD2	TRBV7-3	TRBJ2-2	TGTGCCAGCAGCTTATTAGCGGGAGTTACCGGGGAGCTGTTTTTT	CASSLLAGVTGELFF
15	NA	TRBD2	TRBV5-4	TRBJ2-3	TGTGCCAGCAGCTTCGGCGGGGGGGTGGTGGATACGCAGTATTTT	CASSFGGGVVDTQYF
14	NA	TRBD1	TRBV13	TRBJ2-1	TGTGCCAGCAGCTCTCGGGACAGGGGAGATGAGCAGTTCTTC	CASSSRDRGDEQFF
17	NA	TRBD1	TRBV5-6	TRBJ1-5	TGTGCCAGCAGCTTAGGAAACAGGGGCATGTCCAATCAGCCCCAGCATTTT	CASSLGNRGMSNQPQHF
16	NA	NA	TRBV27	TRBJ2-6	TGTGCCAGCCAGGGCAGGGTGGGATCTGGGGCCAACGTCCTGACTTTC	CASQGRVGSGANVLTF
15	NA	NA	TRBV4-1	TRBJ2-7	TGCGCCAGCAGCCAAGATCGGGGATATCAAGACGAGCAGTACTTC	CASSQDRGYQDEQYF
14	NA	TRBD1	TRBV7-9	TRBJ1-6	TGTGCCAGCAGCTTAACAGGGGGAGATTCACCCCTCCACTTT	CASSLTGGDSPLHF
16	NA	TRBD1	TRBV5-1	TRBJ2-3	TGCGCCAGCAGCTTGGGTACGACAGGGGCCACAGATACGCAGTATTTT	CASSLGTTGATDTQYF
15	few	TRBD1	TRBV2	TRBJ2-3	TGTGCCAGCGGGGAGGGACAGGGGGCGCGGTATACGCAGTATTTT	CASGEGQGARYTQYF
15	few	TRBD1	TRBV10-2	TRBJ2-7	TGCGCCAGCAGTGAGTCGAACAGGGGAACCTACGAGCAGTACTTC	CASSESNRGTYEQYF
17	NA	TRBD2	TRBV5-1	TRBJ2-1	TGCGCCAGCAGGCAGATTAGCGGGACAAGTCCCTACAATGAGCAGTTCTTC	CASRQISGTSPYNEQFF
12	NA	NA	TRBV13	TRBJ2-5	TGTGCCAGCAGCTTCCGGGTCGAGACCCAGTACTTC	CASSFRVETQYF
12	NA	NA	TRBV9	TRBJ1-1	TGTGCCAGCAGCCCCGGGATTGGTGAAGCTTTCTTT	CASSPGIGEAFF
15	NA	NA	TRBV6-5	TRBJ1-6	TGTGCCAGCAGTCCTACGGGGGGCGATAATTCACCCCTCCACTTT	CASSPTGGDNSPLHF
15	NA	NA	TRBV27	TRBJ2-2	TGTGCCAGCAGTGCACAACAGGGTAGGGCCGGGGAGCTGTTTTTT	CASSAQQGRAGELFF
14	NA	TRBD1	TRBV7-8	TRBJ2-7	TGTGCCAGCAGACGGGACAGGGGGCTGTACGAGCAGTACTTC	CASRRDRGLYEQYF
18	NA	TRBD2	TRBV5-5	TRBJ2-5	TGTGCCAGCAGCTTGGAGGGAGTAGCGGGCCAAGTGGTAGAGACCCAGTACTTC	CASSLEGVAGQVVETQYF
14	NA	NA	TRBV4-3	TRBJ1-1	TGCGCCAGCAGCCTTGAGCGGGCGAACACTGAAGCTTTCTTT	CASSLERANTEAFF
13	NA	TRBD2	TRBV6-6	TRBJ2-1	TGTGCCAGCTCCCCGGGAGGGTTAAATGAGCAGTTCTTC	CASSPGGLNEQFF
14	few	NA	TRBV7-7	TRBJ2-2	TGTGCTAGCAGCTTAGGACAGTACACCGGGGAGCTGTTTTTT	CASSLGQYTGELFF
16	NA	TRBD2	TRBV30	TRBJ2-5	TGTGCCTGGAGTGGGGGGGGTCGGGGCCTAGGGGAGACCCAGTACTTC	CAWSGGGRGLGETQYF
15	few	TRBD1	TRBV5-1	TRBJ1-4	TGCGCCAGCAGCTCCTCAGGGGGGTCTAATGAAAAACTGTTTTTT	CASSSSGGSNEKLFF
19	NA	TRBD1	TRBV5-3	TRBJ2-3	TGTGCCAGAAGCTTGGTCCCAACCGGGACAGACCCTGGTACAGATACGCAGTATTTT	CARSLVPTGTDPGTDTQYF
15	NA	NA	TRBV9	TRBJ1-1	TGTGCCAGCAGCGTAGCCTTGGGGGCAAACACTGAAGCTTTCTTT	CASSVALGANTEAFF
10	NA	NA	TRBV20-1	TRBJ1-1	TGCAGTGCTGCTAGCCCTGAAGCTTTCTTT	CSAASPEAFF
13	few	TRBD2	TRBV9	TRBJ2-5	TGTGCCAGCAGCGTACTGTGGGAGGGGACCCAGTACTTC	CASSVLWEGTQYF
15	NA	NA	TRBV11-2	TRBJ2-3	TGTGCCAGCTCACGTGGGAGAGTACCCACAGATACGCAGTATTTT	CASSRGRVPTDTQYF
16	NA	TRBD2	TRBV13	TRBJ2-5	TGTGCCAGCAGCTCAATTAGCGGGGGGACTCAAGAGACCCAGTACTTC	CASSSISGGTQETQYF
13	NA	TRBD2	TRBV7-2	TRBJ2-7	TGTGCCAGCGCGGGGGAGGGGTTCTACGAGCAGTACTTC	CASAGEGFYEQYF
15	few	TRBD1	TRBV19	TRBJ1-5	TGTGCCAGTACCGCGGGACAGTACACCGAAGAGCCCCAGCATTTT	CASTAGQYTEEPQHF
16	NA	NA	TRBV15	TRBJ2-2	TGTGCCACCAGCAGAGGACAGTACATTGACACCGGGGAGCTGTTTTTT	CATSRGQYIDTGELFF
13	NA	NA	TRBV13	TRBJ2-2	TGTGCCAGCAGTGACAGGAACACCGGGGAGCTGTTTTTT	CASSDRNTGELFF
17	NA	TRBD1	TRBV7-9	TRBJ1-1	TGTGCCAGCAGCTTCAACAGGGGGAGTAACATGAACACTGAAGCTTTCTTT	CASSFNRGSNMNTEAFF
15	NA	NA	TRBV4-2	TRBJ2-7	TGTGCCAGCAGCCAAGCGGGGGGCGGGTACTACGAGCAGTACTTC	CASSQAGGGYYEQYF
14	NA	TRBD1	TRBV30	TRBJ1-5	TGTGCCTGGAGTGTAAAAGGGGGCGGTCAGCCCCAGCATTTT	CAWSVKGGGQPQHF
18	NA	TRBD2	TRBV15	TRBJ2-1	TGTGCCACCATCCCCACGACTAGCGGGAGTTTATCCTACAATGAGCAGTTCTTC	CATIPTTSGSLSYNEQFF
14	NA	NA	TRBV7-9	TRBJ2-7	TGTGCCAGCAGCCCACCGGAGGGCGTCCACGAGCAGTACTTC	CASSPPEGVHEQYF
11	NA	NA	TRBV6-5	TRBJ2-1	TGTGCCAGCAGTTTCAACAATGAGCAGTTCTTC	CASSFNNEQFF